A selection of T cell receptor beta chains follows, all from one sample in a study of cytomegalovirus exposure and HLA in healthy donors. Libraries were prepared by immunoSEQ multiplex PCR; TCRdb keeps only in-frame clonotypes and omits some of them. The sample has around 150,000 clones; almost 85% are singletons. The sequencing sample was made of PBMCs. The receptors were sampled from a man aged 25-40 years in good health and CMV-seropositive. CDR3s include the opening cysteine and the closing phenylalanine or tryptophan. The D gene is left open where the match is weak. Clone size is given for some rows only: seen once, a few or many times, or a class if the clone is expanded.

TRBJ1-2 | TRBV7-3 | . | . | CASSPLGRSGYTF | TGTGCCAGCAGCCCCCTAGGTCGGTCTGGCTACACCTTC
TRBJ1-5 | TRBV5-8 | TRBD1 | . | CASSRDSFNQPQHF | TGTGCCAGCAGCCGGGACAGTTTCAATCAGCCCCAGCATTTT
TRBJ1-5 | TRBV5-1 | TRBD1 | . | CASSPGQGFYQPQHF | TGCGCCAGCAGCCCGGGACAGGGGTTTTATCAGCCCCAGCATTTT
TRBJ1-1 | TRBV6-5 | . | . | CASSYGGGANTEAFF | TGTGCCAGCAGTTACGGGGGAGGGGCGAACACTGAAGCTTTCTTT
TRBJ1-2 | TRBV28 | TRBD1 | . | CASSPPDRGLWGYTF | TGTGCCAGCAGTCCACCCGACAGGGGTCTCTGGGGCTACACCTTC
TRBJ2-3 | TRBV5-4 | TRBD2 | . | CASRGPGLDVPDTQYF | TGTGCCAGCAGGGGGCCGGGACTAGACGTCCCAGATACGCAGTATTTT
TRBJ2-2 | TRBV9 | TRBD2 | . | CASSVSSGRARNTGELFF | TGTGCCAGCAGCGTATCTAGCGGGAGGGCCAGGAACACCGGGGAGCTGTTTTTT
TRBJ1-3 | TRBV30 | TRBD1 | . | CAWSLGTVGNTIYF | TGTGCCTGGAGTTTGGGGACAGTTGGAAACACCATATATTTT
TRBJ2-2 | TRBV11-2 | . | once | CASSLGGSTNTGELFF | TGTGCCAGCAGCTTAGGAGGGTCGACGAACACCGGGGAGCTGTTTTTT
TRBJ2-1 | TRBV28 | . | . | CASSLVSGDEQFF | TGTGCCAGCAGTTTGGTTTCGGGGGATGAGCAGTTCTTC
TRBJ2-7 | TRBV30 | TRBD2 | . | CASSGTSGVEQYF | TGTGCCTCCTCCGGGACTAGCGGGGTCGAGCAGTACTTC
TRBJ1-5 | TRBV7-9 | TRBD1 | . | CASSPGTGSQPQHF | TGTGCCAGCAGCCCCGGGACAGGGAGTCAGCCCCAGCATTTT
TRBJ1-2 | TRBV28 | . | . | CASSFAGQTYGYTF | TGTGCCAGCAGTTTCGCTGGACAGACCTATGGCTACACCTTC
TRBJ1-2 | TRBV2 | . | . | CASYRVRPGGYTF | TGTGCCAGCTATAGGGTTCGGCCGGGAGGCTACACCTTC